These 4 T cell receptor beta chains were all obtained from the same sample, sequenced in a study of blood T cell repertoires in COVID-19. Sequencing used immunoSEQ multiplex PCR; TCRdb keeps in-frame clones, though not all of them. Among roughly 53,000 clones listed, about 75% were seen once. Sequencing was performed on peripheral blood. The receptor source for this set is a man aged 50 or older with active or convalescent COVID-19.

This chain links TRBV30 with TRBJ2-5, with D possibly TRBD1 on 6 matching bases. The CDR3 is made up of 13 amino acids. Trimming removed 5 bases at V and 4 bases at J, with 14 bases between. Germline-derived CDR1 and CDR2 are GTSNPN and SVGIG (reference sequence). CDR3 nucleotide sequence: TGTGCCTGGGGGATCAGGGGTTCAGAGACCCAGTACTTC. This sequence encodes CAWGIRGSETQYF.

The CDR3 nucleotides read TGTGCCAGCCTTGCAACTAATGAAAAACTGTTTTTT. Translated: CASLATNEKLFF. This chain connects TRBV3-1 (or the pseudogene TRBV3-2) to TRBJ1-4; D is ambiguous. CDR1 LGHDT and CDR2 YNNKEL come from the germline V gene (reference sequence). Trimming left V 8 bases short and J 0 bases short, with 4 bases between. The CDR3 is 12 residues long.

The V call is TRBV19, the J call TRBJ2-7, with 8 nucleotides matching TRBD2. The V gene's germline CDR1 is LNHDA and CDR2 SQIVND (reference sequence). The CDR3 is 16 amino acids. V shed 5 bases and J 5 bases; nucleotides not matched to a gene: 14. The CDR3 nucleotides are TGTGCCAGTAGTCGAAACCGGGGACTAGAGGTGAACGAGCAGTACTTC. It specifies CASSRNRGLEVNEQYF.

J is TRBJ2-5 and V is TRBV28, with 10 bases aligning to TRBD2. V was pared by 7 bases and J by 5 bases, with 25 bases of the junction left unmatched. The germline CDR1 and CDR2 sequences are MDHEN and SYDVKM. The length of the CDR3 is 20 residues. The CDR3 nucleotides read TGTGCCAGCAAAGCCGCTGGACTAGCGGCCCGGGCACTGAGGGGGGAGACCCAGTACTTC. Protein sequence: CASKAAGLAARALRGETQYF.